The 26 T cell receptor beta chains below come from one sample, sequenced in a study of sequential checkpoint blockade in melanoma (dated by TCRdb to the late 2010s). The sample's treatment or condition, from its label and the paper: randomized to nivolumab then ipilimumab (arm A) or the reverse (arm B). Library method: the immunoSEQ multiplex PCR assay. What TCRdb holds here is the immuneACCESS table cut down to in-frame rearrangements. Part of the clones is not present; checked against another copy, under half of the missing clones reflect an unresolved V gene, and the others are unexplained. The sample data list some 20,000 clones, and approximately 85% of these were observed just once. The ten largest clonotypes hold roughly 56% of the sample. Sequencing used CD8+ T cells sorted from blood (inferred from file names), obtained from a patient given nivolumab and ipilimumab in sequence. The receptors here all came from a human donor with melanoma.

The rearrangement joins TRBV19 to TRBJ2-1; TRBD2 aligns across 11 bases. CDR1 and CDR2 (germline): LNHDA, SQIVND (reference sequence). V was clipped by 1 base and J by 3 bases; unmatched bases: 2. The CDR3 covers 16 residues. The DNA for the CDR3 is TGTGCCAGTAGTATAGGTAGCGGGGGGGTCTACAATGAGCAGTTCTTC. Translation gives CASSIGSGGVYNEQFF.

This clone was observed a few times. The chain couples TRBV4-2 to TRBJ1-5; TRBD1 matches 9 bases. V was pared by 6 bases and J by 4 bases, with 10 bases of the junction left unmatched. The CDR3 is 16 amino acids. Germline CDR1 LGHNA, CDR2 YNFKEQ. The CDR3 is CASSYSRDRENQPQHF. Here the CDR3 DNA reads TGTGCCAGCAGTTACTCTAGGGACAGGGAGAATCAGCCCCAGCATTTT.

This chain uses TRBV7-2 with TRBJ2-3, with TRBD2 matching 10 bases. V trimming: 0 bases; J trimming: 5 bases; junction bases outside the gene matches: 11. Looked up from germline, CDR1 is SGHTA and CDR2 is FQGNSA. CDR3 length: 18 amino acids. The CDR3 loop is CASSLAPSGGPGLDTQYF. The CDR3 DNA reads TGTGCCAGCAGCTTAGCCCCTAGCGGGGGACCCGGCTTAGATACGCAGTATTTT.

This clone occurred once. This sequence joins TRBV21-1 and TRBJ2-5; TRBD1, the D gene given by the table, was not confirmed from the DNA. TRBV21-1 is deemed a pseudogene. This CDR3 is 15 amino acids long. The CDR3 protein is CASGLQGRSRETQYF. CDR3 bases: TGTGCCAGCGGCTTACAGGGCCGGTCACGAGAGACCCAGTACTTC.

This clone was found once. This rearrangement joins TRBV10-3 to TRBJ2-7, with a possible D match to TRBD2 (6 bases). Between the trimmed V and J ends, which lost 0 bases and 5 bases, there was a span of 23 bases. Germline-derived CDR1 and CDR2 are ENHRY and SYGVKD. The length of the CDR3 is 18 residues. CDR3 nucleotide sequence: TGTGCCATCAGTGAGTCGGAGGGAAACGGCCACCCAATCCACGAGCAGTACTTC. The encoded protein is CAISESEGNGHPIHEQYF.

The chain employs TRBV5-1 and TRBJ2-1; tentatively, D is TRBD2 (6 bases). V lost 0 bases to trimming and J lost 4 bases, with 11 bases between them. This CDR3 has 15 residues. Germline values: CDR1 SGHRS, CDR2 YFSETQ. CDR3 loop: CASSLGSGRYNEQFF. The CDR3 DNA reads as TGCGCCAGCAGCTTGGGAAGCGGGCGGTACAATGAGCAGTTCTTC.

The count of this clone is one. The chain joins TRBV7-2 to TRBJ2-2, with 9 bases fitting TRBD2. Trimming at V came to 1 base and at J to 5 bases, leaving 5 bases not matched to a gene. This CDR3 has 16 amino acids. Looked up from germline, CDR1 is SGHTA and CDR2 is FQGNSA. The CDR3 region is CASSLVAGGRTGELFF. The CDR3 DNA follows: TGTGCCAGCAGCTTAGTGGCGGGGGGGCGAACCGGGGAGCTGTTTTTT.

This clone was found once. The chain links TRBV28 to TRBJ1-5, with unresolved D. Germline V gene data show CDR1 as MDHEN and CDR2 as SYDVKM. The germline V and J ends were trimmed by 5 bases and 7 bases, with 12 bases remaining between them. The CDR3 spans 13 residues. The CDR3 is CASSPGVWQPQHF. The CDR3 bases are TGTGCCAGCAGTCCCGGGGTGTGGCAGCCCCAGCATTTT.

The rearrangement joins TRBV5-4 to TRBJ2-7; D ambiguous. The V gene lost 4 bases and the J gene lost 5 bases, with 19 bases spanning the gap. This CDR3 contains 15 residues. Germline V lookup: CDR1 SGHNT, CDR2 YYREEE (reference sequence). CDR3 DNA: TGTGCCAGCAGCCTAGAGGTGGAAATCCCCGACGAGCAGTACTTC. This sequence encodes CASSLEVEIPDEQYF.

The J gene is TRBJ1-2, the V gene TRBV6-4, with TRBD1 as a possible D gene (5 bases). Germline V gene lookup returns CDR1 MRHNA and CDR2 SNTAGT. V was pared by 6 bases and J by 5 bases, with 22 bases between. The length of the CDR3 is 16 residues. The CDR3 region is CASREYFPGEGYGYTF. The CDR3 DNA reads TGTGCCAGCAGGGAATATTTTCCCGGGGAGGGGTATGGCTACACCTTC.

This sequence joins TRBV28 and TRBJ2-3; TRBD2 aligns across 7 bases. V lost 2 bases to trimming and J lost 1 base; unmatched junction nucleotides: 15. This CDR3 has 19 amino acids. CDR1 and CDR2 from the germline V gene are MDHEN and SYDVKM. The CDR3 spells CASSLDLTGTTSRTDTQYF. CDR3 nucleotides: TGTGCCAGCAGTTTAGATCTCACCGGGACTACCTCCCGCACAGATACGCAGTATTTT.

The rearrangement uses TRBV14 and TRBJ2-1; TRBD2 agrees at 9 bases. The CDR3 runs 17 residues. V lost 3 bases and J lost 4; bases outside the gene matches: 10. Germline V gives CDR1 SGHDN, CDR2 FVKESK. The CDR3 DNA is TGTGCCAGCAGCCAGAGGGCGGGGGGGCAACCGTACAATGAGCAGTTCTTC. The encoded protein is CASSQRAGGQPYNEQFF.

The chain links TRBV4-3 to TRBJ2-1; the D gene is possibly TRBD1 (5 bases). The CDR3 contains 12 residues. CDR1 is LGHNA, CDR2 YSLEER, per germline. The ends were cut back, 4 bases at V and 9 bases at J, with 10 bases in the middle. This CDR3 is CASSLWGSEQFF. CDR3 nucleotides: TGCGCCAGCAGCCTGTGGGGCAGTGAGCAGTTCTTC.

Written as DNA, the CDR3 is TGTGCCAGCAGTTTAACTAGCGGGGGTAATAAGGAGCAGTACTTC. Translating gives CASSLTSGGNKEQYF. This chain uses TRBV27 with TRBJ2-7; 11 nucleotides agree with TRBD2. The CDR3 is made up of 15 amino acids. Germline-derived CDR1 and CDR2 are MNHEY and SMNVEV (reference sequence). V lost 2 bases, J lost 7 bases, and 7 bases stayed unmatched.

The chain couples TRBV4-3 to TRBJ2-1, with D perhaps TRBD1 (6 bases). V was shortened by 2 bases and J by 4 bases, with 12 bases between the two germline ends. The CDR3 contains 15 residues. Looked up from germline, CDR1 is LGHNA and CDR2 is YSLEER. CDR3 in amino acids: CASSQKSQGYNEQFF. The CDR3 bases are TGCGCCAGCAGCCAAAAGTCGCAGGGGTACAATGAGCAGTTCTTC.

CDR3 coding DNA: TGTGCCAGCAGTCCTGAACTATCCACCGGGGAGCTGTTTTTT. Protein product: CASSPELSTGELFF. The V call is TRBV6-5, the J call TRBJ2-2; D is uncertain. The CDR3 runs to 14 residues. The V and J ends lost 5 bases and 4 bases respectively, with 11 bases between them. The germline V gene has CDR1 MNHEY and CDR2 SVGAGI.

The gene calls are TRBV15 and TRBJ1-1; 9 bases are shared with TRBD1. CDR1 is LNHNV, CDR2 YYDKDF, per germline (reference sequence). With V trimmed by 1 base and J by 3 bases, 3 bases remained unmatched. The CDR3 has 15 amino acids. In DNA form, the CDR3 reads TGTGCCACCAGCAGAGCACAGGGGGCGGACACTGAAGCTTTCTTT. This encodes CATSRAQGADTEAFF.

The J gene is TRBJ1-5, the V gene TRBV2; unclear D gene. Deletions cut 3 bases from V and 5 bases from J, with 14 bases between. The CDR3 contains 15 residues. Germline V gives CDR1 SNHLY, CDR2 FYNNEI. Here the CDR3 reads CASSDRTQRDQPQHF. CDR3 sequence (DNA): TGTGCCAGCAGTGACCGAACTCAACGGGATCAGCCCCAGCATTTT.

V is TRBV5-1 and J is TRBJ2-7; tentatively, D is TRBD1 (5 bases). V was trimmed by 1 base and J by 3 bases, leaving 5 bases between them. There are 12 residues in the CDR3. Germline V lookup: CDR1 SGHRS, CDR2 YFSETQ. As DNA, the CDR3 is TGCGCCAGCAGCTTGCAGGGCTACGAGCAGTACTTC. The encoded protein is CASSLQGYEQYF.

The chain links TRBV7-9 to TRBJ1-5; 11 nucleotides agree with TRBD1. V shed 5 bases, J shed 3 bases, and the junction held 3 bases outside the gene matches. The CDR3 is 15 residues long. CDR1 is SEHNR and CDR2 is FQNEAQ in the germline V gene (reference sequence). The CDR3 protein is CASSLDRGLNQPQHF. Here the CDR3 DNA reads TGTGCCAGCAGCCTGGACAGGGGGCTCAATCAGCCCCAGCATTTT.

This clone was recorded a few times. The chain carries TRBV21-1 and TRBJ1-1; TRBD1 reflects the table's D call only, with no check against the DNA. TRBV21-1 is recorded as a pseudogene. CDR3 length: 15 residues. The CDR3 bases are TGTGCCAGCAGCAAAAGAGGGGGCCTTGTACTTGAAGCTTTCTTT. Translation: CASSKRGGLVLEAFF.

V gene TRBV6-5 combines with J gene TRBJ1-5; maybe TRBD1 (6 bases). CDR3 length: 14 residues. Germline V gene lookup returns CDR1 MNHEY and CDR2 SVGAGI. V was clipped by 6 bases and J by 3 bases, with 12 bases between them. This CDR3 is CASSPGQTNQPQHF. CDR3 bases: TGTGCCAGCAGCCCGGGACAAACCAATCAGCCCCAGCATTTT.

This chain connects TRBV5-1 to TRBJ1-1; TRBD1 agrees at 9 bases. The CDR3 loop spans 15 amino acids. Trimming took 3 bases from V and 2 from J; bases not matched to a gene: 5. Germline CDR1 reads SGHRS; CDR2 reads YFSETQ. The CDR3 reads CASSWTGVGNTEAFF. For the CDR3, the DNA is TGCGCCAGCAGCTGGACAGGGGTTGGTAACACTGAAGCTTTCTTT.

The chain recombines TRBV27 with TRBJ2-7; D is perhaps TRBD2 (7 bases). The CDR3 is 14 amino acids. Germline loops: CDR1 MNHEY, CDR2 SMNVEV (reference sequence). Trimming left V 1 base short and J 3 bases short, with 10 bases between. The CDR3 is CASSLYGGLYEQYF. Written as DNA, the CDR3 is TGTGCCAGCAGTTTATACGGGGGGCTCTACGAGCAGTACTTC.

J is TRBJ1-1 and V is TRBV6-1; 8 bases map to TRBD1. V dropped 2 bases and J dropped 4; count of bases not matched to a gene: 6. The CDR3 spans 15 residues. In germline, CDR1 is MNHNS, CDR2 SASEGT. In nucleotides, the CDR3 is TGTGCCAGCAGTGAATGGCCAGGGGGCCGCACTGAAGCTTTCTTT. Protein sequence: CASSEWPGGRTEAFF.

The chain employs TRBV28 and TRBJ1-3, with 9 nucleotides matching TRBD1. In germline, CDR1 is MDHEN, CDR2 SYDVKM. The CDR3 length is 17 residues. Trimming at V came to 2 bases and at J to 1 base, leaving 6 bases not matched to a gene. DNA for the CDR3: TGTGCCAGCAGTTTACCCCCCGGGACAGGGTCTGGAAACACCATATATTTT. This codes for CASSLPPGTGSGNTIYF.